This T cell receptor beta chain was captured by sequencing in a study of healthy donors' naive CD4 and CD8 T cells. TCR libraries were built from about 0.55 ug of total RNA by linear amplification. TCRdb used MiXCR to reprocess the reads, holding one entry per CDR3 protein. Of about 180,000 distinct CDR3 sequences in the sample, 74% were seen once. The sample comprised naive CD4+ and CD8+ T cells sorted from blood, pooled from several donors. The source of this sequence is a pool of human donors in good health; the sample pools cells from several healthy donors.

CDR3 sequence (DNA): TGCGCCAGCAGCCAAGACCTCGCGTCCCTTTACACTGAAGCTTTCTTT. Its protein is CASSQDLASLYTEAFF. V gene TRBV4-3 combines with J gene TRBJ1-1; D unresolved. Germline V lookup: CDR1 LGHNA, CDR2 YSLEER. This CDR3 spans 16 amino acids. V was cut by 0 bases and J by 3 bases, with 14 bases left in between.